The T cell receptor beta chain described here comes from a study of shared clonotypes between healthy human individuals. Turning to the study itself: Donors consisted of two women and a few men between 18 and 49. CD4 naive and memory got three plates each, CD8 naive two, CD8 memory one.

Germline values: CDR1 SGDLS, CDR2 YYNGEE. This CDR3 is built from 13 residues. V shed 0 bases and J shed 5 bases, with 9 bases lying between them. The method was immunoSEQ multiplex PCR; TCRdb's version includes in-frame clones alone and lacks a portion of them. The sample yields 700,000 to 950,000 clones, about 96% seen once. Naivety among CD8 cells was defined by CD45RO negativity and positive CCR7 selection, thereby excluding terminally differentiated effector memory CD45RA+ cells. The V call is TRBV9, the J call TRBJ2-7; no definite D call. The specimen was naive CD8+ T cells sorted from blood. This sequence originates from a man aged 30 to 39 in good health. CDR3 in amino acids: CASSVDGSDEQYF. CDR3 bases: TGTGCCAGCAGCGTAGACGGAAGCGACGAGCAGTACTTC.